This T cell receptor (beta chain) stems from a study of T cell responses to AZD1222 COVID-19 vaccine. Profiling relied on immunoSEQ multiplex PCR, and the TCRdb table lists in-frame clones only, not all of them. The sample includes 110,000 to 150,000 clones, around 88% of them seen just once. The CDR3 contains 13 residues. Looked up from germline, CDR1 is LNHNV and CDR2 is YYDKDF (reference sequence). Between the trimmed V and J ends, which lost 1 base and 6 bases, there was a span of 9 bases. This sequence joins TRBV15 and TRBJ1-2; D is unclear. This receptor was taken from an adult in good health. Source: peripheral blood, taken on day 0 of AZD1222 vaccination. The CDR3: CATSRARANGYTF. CDR3 nucleotide sequence: TGTGCCACCAGCAGAGCCCGGGCCAATGGCTACACCTTC.